These 27 T cell receptor beta chains were all obtained from the same sample, sequenced in a study of blood T cell repertoires in COVID-19. Sequencing was performed with immunoSEQ multiplex PCR; in TCRdb, only in-frame clones are kept and a portion is missing. The table has roughly 120,000 clones, approximately 90% seen once. Sequencing input: peripheral blood. These receptors all come from a human donor in a cohort sampled during active COVID-19.

The chain carries TRBV12-3 or TRBV12-4 and TRBJ1-2; TRBD1 might be the D (6 bases). The length of the CDR3 is 13 residues. V dropped 3 bases and J dropped 10 bases, with 15 bases sitting between them. In nucleotides, the CDR3 is TGTGCCAGCAGTTTGGTCCCAGGGGCTTACTACACCTTC. It codes for CASSLVPGAYYTF.

This clone occurred once. The chain is built from TRBV5-4 and TRBJ2-1; the match to TRBD2 covers 8 bases. The germline V gene has CDR1 SGHNT and CDR2 YYREEE (reference sequence). The CDR3 totals 13 residues. The V segment lost 4 bases and the J segment 7 bases; nucleotides outside the gene matches: 4. This CDR3 reads CASSPVAGNEQFF. The DNA of the CDR3 is TGTGCCAGCAGCCCTGTAGCGGGAAATGAGCAGTTCTTC.

The genes are TRBV5-8 and TRBJ2-3, with TRBD1 matching over 8 bases. The V gene end was trimmed by 0 bases and the J gene end by 4 bases; junction bases not matched to a gene: 4. Per germline, CDR1 SGHTS and CDR2 YDEGEE. CDR3 length equals 15 residues. DNA for the CDR3: TGTGCCAGCAGCTTGGGGCAGGGGGCCGCAGATACGCAGTATTTT. Its protein product is CASSLGQGAADTQYF. The full variable domain, in which reference TRBV5-8 and TRBJ2-3 provide the parts outside the CDR3, is EAGVTQSPTHLIKTRGQQATLRCSPISGHTSVYWYQQALGLGLQFLLWYDEGEERNRGNFPPRFSGRQFPNYSSELNVNALELEDSALYLCASSLGQGAADTQYFGPGTRLTVL.

The V and J genes are TRBV25-1 and TRBJ1-6; no clear D gene. CDR1 is MGHDK, CDR2 SYGVNS, per germline. V was trimmed by 2 bases and J by 10 bases, leaving 12 bases between them. The CDR3 consists of 14 residues. As DNA, the CDR3 is TGTGCCAGCAGTGAAATCCCAGAAACCTCACCCCTCCACTTT. As protein: CASSEIPETSPLHF.

The V and J genes are TRBV6-5 and TRBJ2-7, with 10 bases lining up with TRBD1. Unmatched junction bases numbered 6, after V lost 8 bases and J lost 5 bases. Per the germline V gene, CDR1 is MNHEY and CDR2 is SVGAGI. The length of the CDR3 is 13 residues. CDR3 in amino acids: CASSDRGRDEQYF. CDR3 sequence (DNA): TGTGCCAGCTCTGACAGGGGGCGGGACGAGCAGTACTTC.

This rearrangement joins TRBV4-1 to TRBJ2-1; TRBD2 agrees at 8 bases. CDR3 size: 16 residues. Germline V gene lookup returns CDR1 MGHRA and CDR2 YSYEKL. V lost 1 base to trimming and J lost 1 base; unmatched junction nucleotides: 3. CDR3 region: CASSQGVAGSYNEQFF. The CDR3 nucleotides are TGCGCCAGCAGCCAAGGAGTAGCGGGGTCCTACAATGAGCAGTTCTTC.

J is TRBJ2-5 and V is TRBV24-1; no clear D gene. CDR3 size: 11 residues. The V end was cut by 9 bases, the J end by 5 bases, with 9 bases between. Germline CDR1 and CDR2: KGHDR and SFDVKD. CDR3 sequence: CATASRETQYF. CDR3 sequence (DNA): TGTGCCACCGCGAGTCGGGAGACCCAGTACTTC.

The gene calls are TRBV4-3 and TRBJ2-7, with 8 bases fitting TRBD2. CDR1 and CDR2 (germline): LGHNA, YSLEER. CDR3 size: 17 residues. V shed 0 bases, J shed 5 bases, and the junction held 12 bases outside the gene matches. The CDR3, as DNA: TGCGCCAGCAGCCAAGATTTAGGCGGGAGGATTAAGAACGAGCAGTACTTC. It is translated as CASSQDLGGRIKNEQYF.

This chain joins TRBV5-6 and TRBJ1-1; a possible D gene is TRBD1 (5 bases). The CDR3 has 13 amino acids. V was cut by 5 bases and J by 3 bases, with 11 bases left in between. CDR1 and CDR2 from the germline V gene are SGHDT and YYEEEE. The CDR3 region is CASRPGPHTEAFF. The CDR3 DNA sequence: TGTGCCAGCAGACCAGGGCCCCACACTGAAGCTTTCTTT.

This rearrangement joins TRBV6-6 to TRBJ1-1, with 9 bases that match TRBD1. Per germline, CDR1 MNHNY and CDR2 SVGAGI (reference sequence). Trimming took 4 bases from V and 5 from J; bases not matched to a gene: 11. The CDR3 contains 16 residues. The CDR3 DNA is TGTGCCAGCAGTTCCTCGGACAGGGGCCGTCTTACTGAAGCTTTCTTT. Amino acids: CASSSSDRGRLTEAFF.

The J gene is TRBJ2-1, the V gene TRBV24-1; 11 nucleotides match TRBD1. There are 17 residues in the CDR3. The trim removed 3 bases at V and 7 bases at J, leaving 10 bases unmatched. Germline V gene lookup returns CDR1 KGHDR and CDR2 SFDVKD. CDR3 protein: CATSDDTPGQGGNEQFF. CDR3 DNA: TGTGCCACCAGTGATGACACCCCGGGACAGGGGGGTAATGAGCAGTTCTTC.

The chain has TRBV25-1 and TRBJ1-2; D is perhaps TRBD1 (5 bases). The CDR3 contains 16 residues. The ends were cut back, 0 bases at V and 6 bases at J, with 17 bases in the middle. CDR1 is MGHDK and CDR2 is SYGVNS in the germline V gene. CDR3 DNA sequence: TGTGCCAGCAGTGAATATGAAGCAAGGGGCTTTCATGGCTACACCTTC. The encoded protein is CASSEYEARGFHGYTF.

The chain recombines TRBV12-3 or TRBV12-4 with TRBJ1-5, with D unclear. The CDR3 sequence is 13 residues long. Trimming cost V 3 bases and J 2 bases, with 5 bases left between them. The CDR3, as DNA: TGTGCCAGCAGTTTGGCGGGCAATCAGCCCCAGCATTTT. This sequence encodes CASSLAGNQPQHF.

This chain joins TRBV28 and TRBJ1-6; a possible D gene is TRBD1 (6 bases). This CDR3 has 15 amino acids. Germline loops: CDR1 MDHEN, CDR2 SYDVKM. V was trimmed by 6 bases and J by 8 bases, leaving 17 bases between them. The CDR3: CASRFFGQFYSPLHF. The CDR3 DNA is TGTGCCAGCAGATTTTTTGGACAGTTTTATTCACCCCTCCACTTT.

As DNA, the CDR3 is TGTGCCAGCATCACCCAACGAGACGGGTCTAGCGATCAGCCCCAGCATTTT. Translated: CASITQRDGSSDQPQHF. The chain is built from TRBV21-1 and TRBJ1-5. TRBV21-1 has pseudogene status. The CDR3 spans 17 residues.

The rearrangement uses TRBV5-1 and TRBJ2-1; no clear D gene. Germline V gene lookup returns CDR1 SGHRS and CDR2 YFSETQ. Between the trimmed V and J ends, which lost 2 bases and 9 bases, there was a span of 6 bases. The CDR3 has 11 amino acids. Here the CDR3 reads CASSLYGEQFF. The CDR3 DNA follows: TGCGCCAGCAGCTTATACGGTGAGCAGTTCTTC. The full variable domain, completed using reference TRBV5-1 and TRBJ2-1, is KAGVTQTPRYLIKTRGQQVTLSCSPISGHRSVSWYQQTPGQGLQFLFEYFSETQRNKGNFPGRFSGRQFSNSRSEMNVSTLELGDSALYLCASSLYGEQFFGPGTRLTVL.

Ten or more counts support this clone. The chain has TRBV7-9 and TRBJ1-1; 8 bases are a match to TRBD1. With V trimmed by 3 bases and J by 1 base, 10 bases remained unmatched. CDR3 size: 17 residues. Germline V gene data show CDR1 as SEHNR and CDR2 as FQNEAQ (reference sequence). The CDR3 sequence is CASSFVQGARWNTEAFF. In DNA form, the CDR3 reads TGTGCCAGCAGCTTCGTTCAGGGGGCCAGATGGAACACTGAAGCTTTCTTT.

This clone was seen once. The J gene is TRBJ2-3, the V gene TRBV12-5, with TRBD1 as a possible D gene (5 bases). With 0 bases removed from V and 2 bases from J, the gap between germline ends came to 21 bases. Germline CDR1 and CDR2: LGHNT and FRNRAP. The length of the CDR3 is 19 residues. The CDR3, as DNA: TGTGCTAGTGGTTTGGTAATTTTAGGTCACAGGCGTTCCACAGATACGCAGTATTTT. Its translation is CASGLVILGHRRSTDTQYF.

CDR3 coding DNA: TGTGCCAGTAACCACCCAAATAGCTACGAGCAGTACTTC. It is translated as CASNHPNSYEQYF. The chain employs TRBV5-5 and TRBJ2-7, with D unclear. Germline loops: CDR1 SGHKS, CDR2 YYEKEE (reference sequence). The CDR3 extends over 13 amino acids. Trimming shortened V by 8 bases and J by 3 bases, and 15 bases separated the two germline ends.

The rearrangement uses TRBV6-5 and TRBJ2-1, with 9 bases matching TRBD1. Germline CDR1 and CDR2: MNHEY and SVGAGI. This CDR3 spans 15 amino acids. Trimming took 7 bases from V and 8 from J; bases not matched to a gene: 12. DNA for the CDR3: TGTGCCAGCATCCCCCTGGGACAGGGTACCCATGAGCAGTTCTTC. Amino acid sequence: CASIPLGQGTHEQFF.

This chain uses TRBV5-6 with TRBJ2-3; 12 bases map to TRBD2. This CDR3 has 16 residues. Germline V CDR1 and CDR2: SGHDT, YYEEEE. Trimming removed 3 bases from V and 2 bases from J; junction bases left unmatched: 4. Here the CDR3 reads CASSWRLAGATDTQYF. The CDR3 nucleotides read TGTGCCAGCAGCTGGCGACTAGCGGGAGCCACAGATACGCAGTATTTT.

This clone was picked up one time. This chain connects TRBV19 to TRBJ2-3, with unresolved D. Per the germline V gene, CDR1 is LNHDA and CDR2 is SQIVND (reference sequence). The CDR3 length is 13 residues. V lost 10 bases to trimming and J lost 2 bases, with 13 bases between them. The CDR3 loop is CATRGQATDTQYF. DNA for the CDR3: TGTGCCACCCGTGGGCAGGCCACAGATACGCAGTATTTT. The full variable domain, with the rest looked up from reference TRBV19 and TRBJ2-3, is DGGITQSPKYLFRKEGQNVTLSCEQNLNHDAMYWYRQDPGQGLRLIYYSQIVNDFQKGDIAEGYSVSREKKESFPLTVTSAQKNPTAFYLCATRGQATDTQYFGPGTRLTVL.

The V call is TRBV19, the J call TRBJ1-1; TRBD1 matches at 7 bases. With V trimmed by 4 bases and J by 2 bases, 10 bases remained unmatched. In germline, CDR1 is LNHDA, CDR2 SQIVND (reference sequence). CDR3 length equals 16 residues. This CDR3 reads CASSTLTGLANTEAFF. Here the CDR3 DNA reads TGTGCCAGTAGTACCCTGACAGGGTTGGCAAACACTGAAGCTTTCTTT.

The DNA of the CDR3 is TGTGCCAGCAGCCCCGGGGGGACACAAGAGACCCAGTACTTC. This encodes CASSPGGTQETQYF. The chain recombines TRBV7-2 with TRBJ2-5; D may be TRBD2 (7 bases). The V and J ends lost 5 bases and 2 bases respectively, with 12 bases between them. CDR1 and CDR2 (germline): SGHTA, FQGNSA. This CDR3 contains 14 residues.

V and J are TRBV5-1 and TRBJ2-7; 8 positions agree with TRBD1. In germline, CDR1 is SGHRS, CDR2 YFSETQ. The length of the CDR3 is 12 residues. V shed 3 bases, J shed 6 bases, and the junction held 2 bases outside the gene matches. The CDR3 protein is CASSWGTGEQYF. The DNA of the CDR3 is TGCGCCAGCAGCTGGGGGACAGGCGAGCAGTACTTC.

The gene calls are TRBV29-1 and TRBJ2-7; D possibly corresponds to TRBD2 (5 bases). The CDR3 has 14 amino acids. V lost 3 bases, J lost 5 bases, and 17 bases lay in between. Looked up from germline, CDR1 is SQVTM and CDR2 is ANQGSEA. CDR3 sequence: CSVEAEEEAHEQYF. The CDR3 DNA follows: TGCAGCGTTGAGGCGGAGGAGGAAGCCCACGAGCAGTACTTC.

This clone was counted once. The genes are TRBV10-3 and TRBJ2-7; weak D call: TRBD2 (5 bases). Germline CDR1 is ENHRY and CDR2 is SYGVKD. Trimming removed 6 bases at V and 3 bases at J, with 15 bases between. The CDR3 consists of 14 residues. The CDR3 nucleotides read TGTGCCATCAGGCTAAGCGGAACTATCTACGAGCAGTACTTC. This gives the protein CAIRLSGTIYEQYF.